What follows are 23 T cell receptor beta chains derived from one specimen sequenced in a study of blood T cell repertoires in COVID-19. Generated by immunoSEQ multiplex PCR, the TCRdb table keeps only in-frame clones and is missing some. The table includes 170,000 or so clones, around 83% detected once. The sequencing input was peripheral blood. These receptor sequences come from a man in his fifties or sixties with active or convalescent COVID-19.

The rearrangement uses TRBV19 and TRBJ2-7; tentative D call: TRBD1 (6 bases). Germline V gives CDR1 LNHDA, CDR2 SQIVND (reference sequence). This CDR3 is built from 14 residues. Deletions cut 4 bases from V and 2 bases from J, with 12 bases between. The CDR3 region has the DNA TGTGCCAGTAGTAACAGGGAAGGTACCTACGAGCAGTACTTC. Its protein product is CASSNREGTYEQYF.

The CDR3 here is CASSLERYTEAFF. The CDR3 bases are TGCGCCAGCAGCTTGGAACGGTACACTGAAGCTTTCTTT. V usage is TRBV5-1 and J usage is TRBJ1-1, with unresolved D. With 0 bases removed from V and 3 bases from J, the gap between germline ends came to 6 bases. In germline, CDR1 is SGHRS, CDR2 YFSETQ. This CDR3 is built from 13 residues.

The chain employs TRBV7-3 and TRBJ2-1, with 7 positions matching TRBD2. V trimming: 5 bases; J trimming: 3 bases; junction bases outside the gene matches: 7. The germline V gene encodes CDR1 SGHTA and CDR2 FQGTGA. CDR3 length: 15 amino acids. The CDR3 reads CASSTGLPHYNEQFF. The CDR3 coding sequence is TGTGCCAGCAGCACGGGACTACCGCACTACAATGAGCAGTTCTTC.

This clone appeared a single time. The chain couples TRBV5-6 to TRBJ2-3; 7 nucleotides line up with TRBD1. The CDR3 extends over 14 amino acids. Germline V gene data show CDR1 as SGHDT and CDR2 as YYEEEE. With 1 base clipped from V and 5 bases from J, the junction kept 4 bases outside the gene matches. This chain's CDR3 is CASSLRQGLDTQYF. The CDR3 bases are TGTGCCAGCAGCTTGAGACAGGGCTTAGATACGCAGTATTTT.

This clone has more than one count but fewer than ten. The chain joins TRBV3-1 (or the pseudogene TRBV3-2) to TRBJ1-4; TRBD1 matches 8 bases. Per germline, CDR1 LGHDT and CDR2 YNNKEL (reference sequence). Trimming took 1 base from V and 0 from J; bases not matched to a gene: 4. This CDR3 has 17 residues. The CDR3 DNA reads TGTGCCAGCAGCCAAGTAGGACAGGGTGCAACTAATGAAAAACTGTTTTTT. Translating it yields CASSQVGQGATNEKLFF.

J is TRBJ1-5 and V is TRBV29-1, with a tentative D call TRBD1 (6 bases). Germline-derived CDR1 and CDR2 are SQVTM and ANQGSEA. The V gene lost 5 bases and the J gene lost 2 bases, with 16 bases spanning the gap. The CDR3 is 15 amino acids. The DNA of the CDR3 is TGCAGCGTTTGGGAGGGGGGAATGGGCAATCAGCCCCAGCATTTT. Its translation is CSVWEGGMGNQPQHF.

The chain carries TRBV6-5 and TRBJ1-1; no clear D gene. Germline V CDR1 and CDR2: MNHEY, SVGAGI. Trimming removed 5 bases at V and 5 bases at J, with 18 bases between. CDR3 length: 15 amino acids. CDR3 region: CASSPPGRRDTEAFF. CDR3 coding DNA: TGTGCCAGCAGTCCCCCCGGGCGACGGGATACTGAAGCTTTCTTT.

This CDR3 is CASSLDENYEQYF. Here the CDR3 DNA reads TGTGCCAGCAGCTTAGACGAGAACTACGAGCAGTACTTC. The chain couples TRBV11-1 to TRBJ2-7, with D hard to call. CDR1 is SGHAT, CDR2 FQDESV, per germline (reference sequence). This CDR3 spans 13 amino acids. Trimming pared 1 base from V and 3 bases from J, leaving 7 bases between.

V and J are TRBV25-1 and TRBJ2-3; possibly TRBD2 for D (6 bases). Looked up from germline, CDR1 is MGHDK and CDR2 is SYGVNS. The CDR3 is 16 amino acids. Trimming removed 3 bases at V and 4 bases at J, with 17 bases between. CDR3 bases: TGTGCCAGCAGTGATCATATAGCGGTAATATCAGATACGCAGTATTTT. It yields the protein CASSDHIAVISDTQYF.

The chain combines TRBV11-1 with TRBJ1-1; 9 nucleotides align to TRBD1. Germline V gene lookup returns CDR1 SGHAT and CDR2 FQDESV (reference sequence). Unmatched junction bases numbered 9, after V lost 5 bases and J lost 5 bases. The CDR3 has 15 residues. CDR3 sequence (DNA): TGTGCCAGCAGCCTGGGACAGGGAAAAGATACTGAAGCTTTCTTT. Translation gives CASSLGQGKDTEAFF.

The gene calls are TRBV6-1 and TRBJ2-1; TRBD2 might be the D (7 bases). This CDR3 contains 14 residues. Germline CDR1 MNHNS, CDR2 SASEGT. V lost 2 bases, J lost 10 bases, and 15 bases lay in between. Written as DNA, the CDR3 is TGTGCCAGCAGTGAACTCGGACGGGGGGCGGAGCAGTTCTTC. This translates into CASSELGRGAEQFF.

V usage is TRBV19 and J usage is TRBJ1-3; 7 bases line up with TRBD1. The CDR3 sequence is 18 residues long. From germline, CDR1 is LNHDA and CDR2 SQIVND (reference sequence). Trimming at V came to 4 bases and at J to 0 bases, leaving 12 bases not matched to a gene. The CDR3 spells CASSTHWDSFFSGNTIYF. The CDR3 nucleotides are TGTGCCAGTAGTACCCATTGGGACAGCTTCTTCTCTGGAAACACCATATATTTT.

The chain employs TRBV7-2 and TRBJ2-7; 10 bases line up with TRBD1. The CDR3 has 15 amino acids. The germline gives CDR1 SGHTA, CDR2 FQGNSA. The junction had 4 bases not matched to a gene; V was cut back by 5 bases and J by 0 bases. CDR3 coding DNA: TGTGCCAGCAGCCGGGGACAGGGGAGCTCCTACGAGCAGTACTTC. This gives the protein CASSRGQGSSYEQYF.

The J gene is TRBJ1-5, the V gene TRBV6-6; TRBD1 matches at 7 bases. The V gene's germline CDR1 is MNHNY and CDR2 SVGAGI (reference sequence). V lost 6 bases and J lost 4; bases outside the gene matches: 9. The CDR3 loop spans 15 amino acids. DNA for the CDR3: TGTGCCAGCAGCACAATCCGGGACAGAAATCAGCCCCAGCATTTT. Translation gives CASSTIRDRNQPQHF.

The chain has TRBV24-1 and TRBJ1-2; D is ambiguous. This CDR3 contains 14 residues. CDR1 and CDR2 from the germline V gene are KGHDR and SFDVKD. Trimming left V 6 bases short and J 4 bases short, with 14 bases between. The CDR3 nucleotides are TGTGCCACCAGTCCGTCCGGAGGCGGCTATGGCTACACCTTC. Its translation: CATSPSGGGYGYTF.

The chain is built from TRBV19 and TRBJ1-1, with a weak D call TRBD1 (5 bases). Germline assignment: CDR1 LNHDA and CDR2 SQIVND (reference sequence). The CDR3 spans 13 residues. V dropped 5 bases and J dropped 1 base, with 8 bases sitting between them. The CDR3 is CASSVTGNTEAFF. The CDR3, as DNA: TGTGCCAGTAGTGTCACAGGGAACACTGAAGCTTTCTTT.

The chain couples TRBV11-3 to TRBJ2-5; 8 nucleotides match TRBD2. The CDR3 totals 14 residues. J was trimmed by 5 bases and V by 3 bases; bases with no gene match: 5. CDR1 is SGHNT and CDR2 is YENEEA in the germline V gene. CDR3 amino acids: CASSFGTSLETQYF. CDR3 bases: TGTGCCAGCAGCTTCGGGACTAGTCTTGAGACCCAGTACTTC.

The chain couples TRBV19 to TRBJ2-1; 8 bases align to TRBD2. Germline V lookup: CDR1 LNHDA, CDR2 SQIVND (reference sequence). CDR3 length: 15 amino acids. The junction had 10 bases not matched to a gene; V was cut back by 5 bases and J by 7 bases. The CDR3 DNA reads as TGTGCCAGTAGTCCATCCAGCGGGAGTAGAAATGAGCAGTTCTTC. Residues: CASSPSSGSRNEQFF.

This chain links TRBV12-3 or TRBV12-4 with TRBJ2-1; D gene unclear. CDR3 length equals 12 residues. The V gene lost 7 bases and the J gene lost 4 bases, with 8 bases spanning the gap. The CDR3 loop reads CASTTGYNEQFF. CDR3 DNA sequence: TGTGCCAGCACGACTGGGTACAATGAGCAGTTCTTC.

The chain employs TRBV3-1 (or the pseudogene TRBV3-2) and TRBJ2-7; 7 bases are a match to TRBD2. This CDR3 has 15 amino acids. The J segment lost 4 bases and the V segment lost 0 bases, leaving 6 bases of the junction unmatched. Germline CDR1 is LGHDT and CDR2 is YNNKEL (reference sequence). CDR3 loop: CASSQDGGSFYEQYF. The DNA of the CDR3 is TGTGCCAGCAGCCAAGATGGCGGGAGCTTTTACGAGCAGTACTTC.

This rearrangement joins TRBV4-3 to TRBJ2-7, with TRBD1 matching over 8 bases. After removal of 5 bases from V and 3 bases from J, the junction contained 12 bases not matched to a gene. Germline CDR1 and CDR2: LGHNA and YSLEER. The CDR3 spans 16 residues. The chain's CDR3 is CASSKQIPGQVYEQYF. Here the CDR3 DNA reads TGCGCCAGCAGCAAACAAATACCGGGACAGGTCTACGAGCAGTACTTC.

The rearrangement uses TRBV28 and TRBJ2-3, with 13 bases matching TRBD2. The CDR3 length is 14 residues. J gave up 4 bases and V 8 bases, and 3 bases lay outside the gene matches. Germline CDR1 and CDR2: MDHEN and SYDVKM. This CDR3 is CASGTSGNADTQYF. The CDR3 DNA is TGTGCCAGCGGGACTAGCGGGAATGCAGATACGCAGTATTTT. The whole variable domain, remainder taken from reference TRBV28 and TRBJ2-3, is DVKVTQSSRYLVKRTGEKVFLECVQDMDHENMFWYRQDPGLGLRLIYFSYDVKMKEKGDIPEGYSVSREKKERFSLILESASTNQTSMYLCASGTSGNADTQYFGPGTRLTVL.

This clone was counted many times. The chain couples TRBV4-2 to TRBJ2-7; TRBD2 is a possible D gene (6 bases). V was cut by 1 base and J by 6 bases, with 13 bases left in between. The CDR3 extends over 14 amino acids. CDR1 is LGHNA and CDR2 is YNFKEQ in the germline V gene. The DNA for the CDR3 is TGTGCCAGCAGCCAAGTGTCTCAGGAGGGCGAGCAGTACTTC. Amino acids: CASSQVSQEGEQYF.